Listed here are 4 T cell receptor beta chains from one sample, sequenced in a study of blood T cell repertoires in COVID-19. The protocol was immunoSEQ multiplex PCR, while the TCRdb copy is restricted to in-frame clones and leaves out a portion. The table includes 200,000 to 250,000 clones, approximately 81% detected once. The specimen sequenced was peripheral blood. The source of these receptors is a woman aged 55-75 years who had recovered from COVID-19.

The rearrangement links TRBV28 to TRBJ1-1; D is uncertain. In germline, CDR1 is MDHEN, CDR2 SYDVKM. Between the trimmed V and J ends, which lost 8 bases and 1 base, there was a span of 11 bases. The length of the CDR3 is 13 residues. The CDR3 DNA sequence: TGTGCCAGCCTATTTAGTGGGAACACTGAAGCTTTCTTT. Translation: CASLFSGNTEAFF. Filled out from reference TRBV28 and TRBJ1-1, the complete variable domain reads DVKVTQSSRYLVKRTGEKVFLECVQDMDHENMFWYRQDPGLGLRLIYFSYDVKMKEKGDIPEGYSVSREKKERFSLILESASTNQTSMYLCASLFSGNTEAFFGQGTRLTVV.

This clone was observed a single time. The CDR3 nucleotides read TGTGCCAGCAAGCCTGATGGGTCGGGGAACTATGGCTACACCTTC. It encodes CASKPDGSGNYGYTF. The J gene is TRBJ1-2, the V gene TRBV2; D is uncertain. The V gene's germline CDR1 is SNHLY and CDR2 FYNNEI. V was trimmed by 7 bases and J by 2 bases, leaving 17 bases between them. CDR3 length: 15 residues.

The chain links TRBV3-1 (or the pseudogene TRBV3-2) to TRBJ1-2; D unclear. Trimming pared 6 bases from V and 8 bases from J, leaving 10 bases between. This CDR3 is 11 amino acids long. Germline V gene sequence: CDR1 LGHDT, CDR2 YNNKEL (reference sequence). CDR3 sequence: CASRQSGGYTF. The CDR3 bases are TGTGCCAGCAGACAGAGCGGGGGCTACACCTTC.

The chain links TRBV12-3 or TRBV12-4 to TRBJ2-7; a weak D match, TRBD1 (6 bases). Trimming pared 6 bases from V and 3 bases from J, leaving 9 bases between. This CDR3 region has 12 residues. The CDR3 is CASRYRDYEQYF. CDR3 in DNA: TGTGCCAGCAGGTACAGGGACTACGAGCAGTACTTC.